The 29 T cell receptor beta chains below all came from one sample that was sequenced in a study of graft-versus-host responses after intestinal transplantation. TCRdb's copy holds only in-frame clones and misses some; the assay was immunoSEQ multiplex PCR. The table shows some 45,000 clones, with over 75% occurring only once. Specimen: PBMCs, collected 524 days after transplant. The source is a human patient who received an intestinal transplant, so some T cells may come from the graft donor.

This chain uses TRBV7-2 with TRBJ1-1; a weak D match, TRBD1 (5 bases). Trimming pared 5 bases from V and 3 bases from J, leaving 16 bases between. CDR1 and CDR2 from the germline V gene are SGHTA and FQGNSA. This CDR3 has 15 amino acids. CDR3 in amino acids: CASSPWGVGDTEAFF. The CDR3 bases are TGTGCCAGCAGCCCATGGGGGGTCGGAGACACTGAAGCTTTCTTT.

V and J are TRBV28 and TRBJ2-1; TRBD2 matches 11 bases. With V trimmed by 5 bases and J by 5 bases, 2 bases remained unmatched. The CDR3 totals 14 residues. Germline V lookup: CDR1 MDHEN, CDR2 SYDVKM. CDR3: CASSTSGRHNEQFF. CDR3 DNA sequence: TGTGCCAGCAGTACTAGCGGGAGACACAATGAGCAGTTCTTC. The full variable domain, completed using reference TRBV28 and TRBJ2-1, is DVKVTQSSRYLVKRTGEKVFLECVQDMDHENMFWYRQDPGLGLRLIYFSYDVKMKEKGDIPEGYSVSREKKERFSLILESASTNQTSMYLCASSTSGRHNEQFFGPGTRLTVL.

This clone has a single count. The rearrangement joins TRBV27 to TRBJ2-5; a weak D match, TRBD1 (6 bases). Trimming took 5 bases from V and 5 from J, leaving 12 bases between them. CDR3 size: 13 residues. The germline CDR1 and CDR2 sequences are MNHEY and SMNVEV (reference sequence). The CDR3 loop reads CASSGYREETQYF. DNA for the CDR3: TGTGCCAGCAGTGGTTACAGGGAGGAGACCCAGTACTTC.

The chain recombines TRBV21-1 with TRBJ2-1; TRBD1 is the table's D call and was not checked against the DNA. TRBV21-1 is tagged as a pseudogene. The CDR3 is 14 amino acids. The CDR3 region has the DNA TGTGCCAGCAGCGCGACGACAGGGGGGAATGAGCAGTTCTTC. It yields the protein CASSATTGGNEQFF.

The V gene is TRBV14, the J gene TRBJ2-1, with D possibly TRBD2 on 6 matching bases. Germline-derived CDR1 and CDR2 are SGHDN and FVKESK. Between the trimmed V and J ends, which lost 3 bases and 4 bases, there was a span of 16 bases. This CDR3 contains 16 residues. DNA of the CDR3: TGTGCCAGCAGCCATCCCGCGCCAGGGAGGTACAATGAGCAGTTCTTC. Amino acids: CASSHPAPGRYNEQFF. Variable domain in full (rest from reference TRBV14 and TRBJ2-1): EAGVTQFPSHSVIEKGQTVTLRCDPISGHDNLYWYRRVMGKEIKFLLHFVKESKQDESGMPNNRFLAERTGGTYSTLKVQPAELEDSGVYFCASSHPAPGRYNEQFFGPGTRLTVL.

V usage is TRBV9 and J usage is TRBJ2-1; D unresolved. Germline V gene lookup returns CDR1 SGDLS and CDR2 YYNGEE. The CDR3 loop spans 12 amino acids. V dropped 1 base and J dropped 5 bases, with 4 bases sitting between them. CDR3 protein: CASSVQDNEQFF. CDR3 DNA sequence: TGTGCCAGCAGCGTACAAGACAATGAGCAGTTCTTC.

The chain is built from TRBV7-2 and TRBJ2-3; D uncertain. Trimming stripped 2 bases from V and 0 bases from J, with 6 bases between. The CDR3 is made up of 14 amino acids. The germline gives CDR1 SGHTA, CDR2 FQGNSA. The CDR3: CASSLTRSTDTQYF. Written as DNA, the CDR3 is TGTGCCAGCAGCTTAACGAGGAGCACAGATACGCAGTATTTT.

This clone was counted once. This chain connects TRBV18 to TRBJ1-2, with TRBD1 matching 12 bases. The CDR3 loop spans 19 amino acids. Germline CDR1 reads KGHSH; CDR2 reads LQKENI. The J segment lost 4 bases and the V segment lost 3 bases, leaving 15 bases of the junction unmatched. The CDR3 spells CASSPMAPGQGANLYGYTF. Written as DNA, the CDR3 is TGTGCCAGCTCACCGATGGCCCCGGGACAGGGGGCTAATCTCTATGGCTACACCTTC.

V gene TRBV5-1 combines with J gene TRBJ2-1; no definite D call. Germline CDR1 reads SGHRS; CDR2 reads YFSETQ. CDR3 length: 14 residues. V lost 0 bases and J lost 7, with 11 bases in between. CDR3 nucleotides: TGCGCCAGCAGCTTGGAGACTGCGGCGAATGAGCAGTTCTTC. Its protein product is CASSLETAANEQFF.

The V and J genes are TRBV2 and TRBJ2-3; no clear D. The CDR3 is 13 residues long. Trimming removed 6 bases at V and 6 bases at J, with 13 bases between. Germline CDR1 reads SNHLY; CDR2 reads FYNNEI. In DNA form, the CDR3 reads TGTGCCAGCAGCGCCAGACTGGAGGATACGCAGTATTTT. This sequence encodes CASSARLEDTQYF.

The chain recombines TRBV6-5 with TRBJ1-3, with D perhaps TRBD1 (5 bases). The CDR3 contains 13 residues. Germline V gives CDR1 MNHEY, CDR2 SVGAGI. The V end was cut by 8 bases, the J end by 8 bases, with 16 bases between. The CDR3 loop reads CASCFWDRDTIYF. In DNA form, the CDR3 reads TGTGCCAGCTGTTTCTGGGACCGTGACACCATATATTTT.

This clone was seen a single time. The rearrangement uses TRBV6-5 and TRBJ2-1, with D perhaps matching TRBD2 (6 bases). There are 15 residues in the CDR3. Germline V gene lookup returns CDR1 MNHEY and CDR2 SVGAGI. Trimming removed 5 bases from V and 0 bases from J, with 11 bases in between. CDR3 coding DNA: TGTGCCAGCAGTGGGGACTCCAGCTCCTACAATGAGCAGTTCTTC. Amino acids: CASSGDSSSYNEQFF.

The V gene is TRBV11-3, the J gene TRBJ2-7; 7 positions agree with TRBD1. V was clipped by 5 bases and J by 2 bases; unmatched bases: 12. CDR3 length equals 16 residues. The germline gives CDR1 SGHNT, CDR2 YENEEA. DNA for the CDR3: TGTGCCAGCAGCCTCGAAGGGACAGCCTTGGCCTACGAGCAGTACTTC. It encodes CASSLEGTALAYEQYF.

V gene TRBV5-8 combines with J gene TRBJ2-2, with 10 bases aligning to TRBD1. The germline V gene has CDR1 SGHTS and CDR2 YDEGEE. This CDR3 contains 16 residues. V lost 3 bases to trimming and J lost 4 bases; unmatched junction nucleotides: 6. In DNA, the CDR3 is TGTGCCAGCAGCTGGACAGGGGGTACCTTCACCGGGGAGCTGTTTTTT. Translated, it gives CASSWTGGTFTGELFF.

This clone was found once. The V and J genes are TRBV9 and TRBJ2-5; 7 bases agree with TRBD1. After removal of 0 bases from V and 5 bases from J, the junction contained 7 bases not matched to a gene. The length of the CDR3 is 15 residues. CDR1 is SGDLS and CDR2 is YYNGEE in the germline V gene. CDR3 DNA: TGTGCCAGCAGCGTAGCCACGACAGGGATGGAGACCCAGTACTTC. Residues: CASSVATTGMETQYF.

The chain links TRBV9 to TRBJ2-7, with 11 nucleotides matching TRBD1. Germline V lookup: CDR1 SGDLS, CDR2 YYNGEE. The CDR3 spans 15 residues. V lost 0 bases, J lost 5 bases, and 4 bases stayed unmatched. CDR3 in DNA: TGTGCCAGCAGCGTAGGGGGACAGGGGGTCCACGAGCAGTACTTC. Residues: CASSVGGQGVHEQYF.

In this sample, this clone turned up once. This CDR3 is CASTLYGASVVGAFF. CDR3 coding DNA: TGTGCCAGCACCCTTTATGGAGCATCCGTGGTGGGAGCTTTCTTT. This chain joins TRBV2 and TRBJ1-1; D unresolved. The germline V and J ends were trimmed by 7 bases and 10 bases, with 25 bases remaining between them. This CDR3 has 15 residues. Germline CDR1 and CDR2: SNHLY and FYNNEI.

The chain carries TRBV6-1 and TRBJ1-3, with D possibly TRBD1 on 6 matching bases. CDR3 length: 14 residues. From germline, CDR1 is MNHNS and CDR2 SASEGT. V lost 5 bases to trimming and J lost 8 bases, with 16 bases between them. The CDR3 reads CASSPDRKVHTIYF. The CDR3 DNA reads as TGTGCCAGCAGTCCAGACAGGAAAGTACACACCATATATTTT.

The gene calls are TRBV6-4 and TRBJ1-2; TRBD1 aligns across 8 bases. Per germline, CDR1 MRHNA and CDR2 SNTAGT. This CDR3 contains 12 residues. With 8 bases clipped from V and 7 bases from J, the junction kept 6 bases outside the gene matches. CDR3 region: CASRDRSSGYTF. CDR3 DNA sequence: TGTGCCAGCCGGGACAGGTCAAGTGGCTACACCTTC.

The chain joins TRBV18 to TRBJ1-4, with D possibly TRBD1 on 6 matching bases. CDR1 KGHSH and CDR2 LQKENI come from the germline V gene. Deletions cut 3 bases from V and 7 bases from J, with 18 bases between. The CDR3 runs 16 residues. CDR3: CASSPPGWGRGEKLFF. CDR3 nucleotides: TGTGCCAGCTCACCCCCCGGTTGGGGGCGCGGTGAAAAACTGTTTTTT.

V is TRBV25-1 and J is TRBJ1-5, with D unresolved. Between the trimmed V and J ends, which lost 4 bases and 2 bases, there was a span of 6 bases. Germline values: CDR1 MGHDK, CDR2 SYGVNS. This CDR3 spans 13 amino acids. In nucleotides, the CDR3 is TGTGCCAGCAGTGTCGGGGGCAATCAGCCCCAGCATTTT. As protein: CASSVGGNQPQHF.

This clone showed up just once. The chain links TRBV6-1 to TRBJ2-6; no reliable D call. This CDR3 contains 12 residues. Germline CDR1 and CDR2: MNHNS and SASEGT. V was pared by 7 bases and J by 4 bases, with 5 bases between. The CDR3 protein is CASNPGANVLTF. CDR3 sequence (DNA): TGTGCCAGCAACCCCGGGGCCAACGTCCTGACTTTC.

The chain uses TRBV27 and TRBJ2-5; tentatively, D is TRBD1 (5 bases). V lost 5 bases, J lost 0 bases, and 10 bases lay in between. The CDR3 loop spans 14 amino acids. Germline assignment: CDR1 MNHEY and CDR2 SMNVEV (reference sequence). The CDR3 loop reads CASSITGYQETQYF. In nucleotides, the CDR3 is TGTGCCAGCAGTATCACAGGATACCAAGAGACCCAGTACTTC.

The chain links TRBV27 to TRBJ2-1, with TRBD2 matching 7 bases. V lost 5 bases to trimming and J lost 4 bases; unmatched junction nucleotides: 11. CDR3 length: 16 residues. The germline V gene has CDR1 MNHEY and CDR2 SMNVEV (reference sequence). CDR3 DNA: TGTGCCAGCAGTCCAACGGTCGCGGGAGTGTACAATGAGCAGTTCTTC. It specifies CASSPTVAGVYNEQFF.

The genes are TRBV28 and TRBJ1-1; D ambiguous. The V and J ends lost 1 base and 3 bases respectively, with 0 bases between them. The CDR3 covers 11 residues. Germline V CDR1 and CDR2: MDHEN, SYDVKM. For the CDR3, the DNA is TGTGCCAGCAGTTTATACACTGAAGCTTTCTTT. Translating it yields CASSLYTEAFF.

V and J are TRBV7-6 and TRBJ2-7, with 7 nucleotides matching TRBD1. Germline lookup yields CDR1 SGHVS and CDR2 FNYEAQ. The CDR3 extends over 14 amino acids. V lost 1 base to trimming and J lost 0 bases; unmatched junction nucleotides: 0. The CDR3 DNA sequence: TGTGCCAGCAGCTTAGGGGACAGCTCCTACGAGCAGTACTTC. It codes for CASSLGDSSYEQYF.

The V and J genes are TRBV6-1 and TRBJ2-7; TRBD2 matches at 10 bases. The ends lost 4 bases at V and 2 bases at J; junction bases unmatched: 2. The CDR3 extends over 14 amino acids. The germline gives CDR1 MNHNS, CDR2 SASEGT. In DNA form, the CDR3 reads TGTGCCAGCAGTGGAGGACTAGCGGCCTACGAGCAGTACTTC. Its translation is CASSGGLAAYEQYF.

The V gene is TRBV6-1, the J gene TRBJ2-3; no definite D call. Trimming pared 1 base from V and 2 bases from J, leaving 4 bases between. There are 13 residues in the CDR3. Germline assignment: CDR1 MNHNS and CDR2 SASEGT. The CDR3 bases are TGTGCCAGCAGTGAAGGACCCACAGATACGCAGTATTTT. This gives the protein CASSEGPTDTQYF.

This chain connects TRBV7-6 to TRBJ2-5, with a tentative D call TRBD2 (5 bases). The end of the DNA fits TRBJ2-7 better, so the J call may be wrong. Germline loops: CDR1 SGHVS, CDR2 FNYEAQ. This CDR3 is built from 13 residues. CDR3 loop: CASSLGRGYEQYF. The CDR3 nucleotides are TGTGCCAGCAGCTTAGGCCGCGGGTACGAGCAGTACTTC.